The clone carrying this TCR beta chain was counted ten times or more. The data are from a study of human T cells and chemical hapten exposure. Noted time point: healthy volunteer bleed at 6 weeks. The starting material, unfractionated whole blood, was used for total RNA extraction. V was clipped by 6 bases and J by 8 bases; unmatched bases: 6. Germline V CDR1 and CDR2: MDHEN, SYDVKM. This CDR3 has 14 amino acids. In the authors' methods: Counting gave a median of around 89,000 TCRs per sample, with values ranging from roughly 20,000 to 750,000. Each CDR3 protein gets one entry after TCRdb re-called the RACE reads with MiXCR. The V and J calls, along with clone size, are taken from TCRdb and not from the paper's own processing. The sample contains 65,000 to 95,000 distinct CDR3 sequences, 8.5% to 9.5% of which appear only once.

This receptor was taken from a female donor in good health. Some clones in this sample may be carry-over from other donors' samples. The sample comprised whole blood. This chain uses TRBV28 with TRBJ2-2; 10 positions agree with TRBD1. CDR3 in amino acids: CASSRTGGTGELFF. The CDR3 bases are TGTGCCAGCAGCCGGACAGGGGGGACTGGGGAGCTGTTTTTT.